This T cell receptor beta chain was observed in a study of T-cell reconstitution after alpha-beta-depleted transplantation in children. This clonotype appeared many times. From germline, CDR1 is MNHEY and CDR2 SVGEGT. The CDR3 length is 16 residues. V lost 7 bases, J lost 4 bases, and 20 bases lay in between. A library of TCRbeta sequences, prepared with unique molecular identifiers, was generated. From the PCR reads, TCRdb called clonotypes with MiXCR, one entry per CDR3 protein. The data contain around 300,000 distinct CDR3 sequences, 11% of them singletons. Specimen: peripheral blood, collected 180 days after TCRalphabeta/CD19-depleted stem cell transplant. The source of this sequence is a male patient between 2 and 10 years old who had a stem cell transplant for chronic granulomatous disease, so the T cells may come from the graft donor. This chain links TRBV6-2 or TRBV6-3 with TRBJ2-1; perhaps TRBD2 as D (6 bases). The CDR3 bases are TGTGCCAGCACCCCCAGACTAGACAACTCGTACAATGAGCAGTTCTTC. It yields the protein CASTPRLDNSYNEQFF.